This T cell receptor (beta chain) was identified in a study of tumor and adjacent non-tumor tissue in lung cancer. Study background: Patients were aged roughly 30 to 76, about 10 men and 5 women, stage I to III. Around 4.2 million productive TCRbeta reads were obtained per sample on average.

Regarding this clonotype: The CDR3 does not close with the conserved phenylalanine or tryptophan, likely indicating a read error. Because the CDR3's place on the DNA is in doubt, the DNA is left out and the CDR3 is given as listed by TCRdb.

Including both end residues, the CDR3 is 14 amino acids long. Germline CDR1 is MNHNS and CDR2 is SASEGT. TCRbeta libraries were built with three rounds of nested PCR, modified from ARM-PCR. TCRdb processed the multiplex PCR reads anew with MiXCR; each CDR3 protein has one entry. The data show fewer than 75,000 distinct CDR3 sequences, more than 75% seen once. This sample's RNA came from whole unsorted tissue. This non-tumor lung sample came from over 3 cm beyond the tumor edge. The chain is built from TRBV6-1 and TRBJ2-5. The clonotype was recovered from a man in his sixties with non-small cell lung cancer. The sample taken for sequencing was distant non-tumor lung tissue. The CDR3 spells CASSEWRPQETKYL.